Included here is one TCR beta chain sequence, with context. The data are from a study of blood T cells in healthy people across ages. Each individual donor underwent a draw of ten milliliters of peripheral blood. Germline V gene lookup returns CDR1 SNHLY and CDR2 FYNNEI. This CDR3 is built from 15 residues. It was with a sample-barcoded 5' primer and a J-beta primer mix that a second PCR of roughly 6 to 11 cycles was run. Via MiXCR, TCRdb re-called the 5' RACE reads, giving one row per CDR3 protein. The sample yields 1,500,000 or so distinct CDR3 sequences, approximately 59% seen once. The V call is TRBV2, the J call TRBJ2-1, with D uncertain. The J call could be wrong; TRBJ2-7 is a better fit for the DNA end. This receptor was identified in a man aged 18 to 29 in good health. Sequencing used blood. The CDR3 DNA reads TGTGCCAGCAGTGCTGCCGCCGGCTCCTACAATGAGCAGTACTTC. It specifies CASSAAAGSYNEQYF.